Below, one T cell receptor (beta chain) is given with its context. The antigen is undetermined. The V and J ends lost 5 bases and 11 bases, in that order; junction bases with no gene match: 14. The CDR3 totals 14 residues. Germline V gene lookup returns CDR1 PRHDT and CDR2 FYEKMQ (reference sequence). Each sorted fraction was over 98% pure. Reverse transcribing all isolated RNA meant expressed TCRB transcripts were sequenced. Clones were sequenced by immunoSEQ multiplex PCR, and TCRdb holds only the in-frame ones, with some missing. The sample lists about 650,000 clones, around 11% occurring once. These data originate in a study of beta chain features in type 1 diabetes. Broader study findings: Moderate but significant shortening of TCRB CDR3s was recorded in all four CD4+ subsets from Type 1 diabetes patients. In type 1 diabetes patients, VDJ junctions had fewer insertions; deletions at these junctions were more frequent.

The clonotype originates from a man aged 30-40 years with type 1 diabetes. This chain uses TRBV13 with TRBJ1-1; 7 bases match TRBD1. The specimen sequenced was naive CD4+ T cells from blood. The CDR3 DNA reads TGTGCCAGCAGCCCCGGGACAGTGAACACTAGGGCTTTCTTT. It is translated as CASSPGTVNTRAFF.